The next 18 T cell receptor beta chains were all read from a single sample in a study of T cell responses to AZD1222 COVID-19 vaccine. Some clones are missing from TCRdb's copy, which holds only in-frame ones; the method was immunoSEQ multiplex PCR. The sample has 90,000 to 100,000 clones, roughly 83% seen once. The sequencing used peripheral blood, collected 28 days after the second AZD1222 dose. These receptors were obtained from an adult who received the AZD1222 COVID-19 vaccine.

V usage is TRBV21-1 and J usage is TRBJ2-7; the D call of TRBD1 is as the table states it, not checked on the DNA. TRBV21-1 is listed as a pseudogene. This CDR3 spans 15 amino acids. The CDR3, as DNA: TGTGCCAGCAGCAAAGGGGACAGGCCGATGGACGAGCAGTACTTC. It is translated as CASSKGDRPMDEQYF.

V is TRBV19 and J is TRBJ2-2; perhaps TRBD1 as D (5 bases). V was pared by 4 bases and J by 4 bases, with 10 bases between. This CDR3 has 14 amino acids. Germline values: CDR1 LNHDA, CDR2 SQIVND (reference sequence). This CDR3 reads CASSNPGLTGELFF. CDR3 nucleotides: TGTGCCAGTAGTAATCCAGGGCTCACCGGGGAGCTGTTTTTT.

The chain links TRBV13 to TRBJ1-1, with 8 bases identical to TRBD1. V was clipped by 7 bases and J by 1 base; unmatched bases: 11. From germline, CDR1 is PRHDT and CDR2 FYEKMQ (reference sequence). The CDR3 is 16 amino acids. DNA for the CDR3: TGTGCCAGCAAATCCGGGACAGGCGATTCGAACACTGAAGCTTTCTTT. Encoded protein: CASKSGTGDSNTEAFF.

The gene calls are TRBV7-6 and TRBJ1-6, with TRBD1 matching 10 bases. Germline V gene sequence: CDR1 SGHVS, CDR2 FNYEAQ. With V trimmed by 5 bases and J by 7 bases, 5 bases remained unmatched. The CDR3 covers 15 residues. CDR3 coding DNA: TGTGCCAGCAGCACAGGACAGGGGGGGAATTCACCCCTCCACTTT. It specifies CASSTGQGGNSPLHF.

V is TRBV7-3 and J is TRBJ1-1; 8 nucleotides line up with TRBD1. Germline values: CDR1 SGHTA, CDR2 FQGTGA. Unmatched junction bases numbered 5, after V lost 2 bases and J lost 0 bases. This CDR3 spans 16 amino acids. The CDR3 nucleotides are TGTGCCAGCAGCTTAGGACAGGGTCAAATGAACACTGAAGCTTTCTTT. This sequence encodes CASSLGQGQMNTEAFF.

This clone was observed once. The chain uses TRBV11-2 and TRBJ2-6; 7 bases align to TRBD2. Looked up from germline, CDR1 is SGHAT and CDR2 is FQNNGV. The CDR3 is 17 residues long. Losses at the gene ends were 5 bases for V and 4 bases for J; bases not matched to a gene: 11. CDR3 sequence (DNA): TGTGCCAGCAGCCCCGGGGAGGGCACGCAGGGGGCCAACGTCCTGACTTTC. Amino acids: CASSPGEGTQGANVLTF.

The V and J genes are TRBV6-5 and TRBJ2-1; the D gene could be TRBD1 or TRBD2 (5 bases each). The CDR3 has 12 amino acids. V was trimmed by 8 bases and J by 12 bases, leaving 17 bases between them. Germline CDR1 MNHEY, CDR2 SVGAGI. The CDR3 is CASSGDRNVQFF. CDR3 nucleotides: TGTGCCAGCTCCGGGGACCGAAACGTGCAGTTCTTC.

The chain employs TRBV5-5 and TRBJ1-5; D remains unclear. Germline V gene lookup returns CDR1 SGHKS and CDR2 YYEKEE (reference sequence). V dropped 4 bases and J dropped 4 bases, with 15 bases sitting between them. The CDR3 loop spans 15 amino acids. CDR3 nucleotides: TGTGCCAGCAGCCCTACACCAAAGGTTAATCAGCCCCAGCATTTT. This codes for CASSPTPKVNQPQHF.

This rearrangement joins TRBV9 to TRBJ2-3; TRBD1 is a possible D gene (6 bases). This CDR3 region has 16 residues. Germline V CDR1 and CDR2: SGDLS, YYNGEE. Trimming pared 0 bases from V and 1 base from J, leaving 12 bases between. The CDR3 region is CASSVGSGAGTDTQYF. The CDR3 DNA reads TGTGCCAGCAGCGTAGGGTCAGGGGCCGGCACAGATACGCAGTATTTT.

The genes are TRBV10-3 and TRBJ2-7, with 7 bases lining up with TRBD1. The CDR3 extends over 14 amino acids. CDR1 is ENHRY, CDR2 SYGVKD, per germline. Germline trimming cut 3 bases from V and 2 bases from J; bases unmatched to any gene: 4. Written as DNA, the CDR3 is TGTGCCATCAGTGAAGGGGACAGACCCTACGAGCAGTACTTC. Protein: CAISEGDRPYEQYF.

The V call is TRBV7-2, the J call TRBJ2-5, with D perhaps matching TRBD2 (6 bases). The CDR3 runs to 16 residues. V gave up 1 base and J gave up 5 bases, with 17 bases separating them. Germline lookup yields CDR1 SGHTA and CDR2 FQGNSA. The CDR3 protein is CASSLVVRGEAETQYF. DNA for the CDR3: TGTGCCAGCAGCTTAGTAGTCCGCGGGGAGGCGGAGACCCAGTACTTC.

The J gene is TRBJ1-1, the V gene TRBV11-2; a possible D gene is TRBD1 (5 bases). Germline V gives CDR1 SGHAT, CDR2 FQNNGV. The CDR3 length is 14 residues. V was cut by 1 base and J by 11 bases, with 17 bases left in between. The CDR3 here is CASSLVDGGRLAFF. In nucleotides, the CDR3 is TGTGCCAGCAGCTTAGTCGATGGGGGAAGATTGGCTTTCTTT.

The chain links TRBV7-2 to TRBJ1-2; no definite D call. The CDR3 is 13 residues long. Germline CDR1 is SGHTA and CDR2 is FQGNSA. Trimming removed 0 bases at V and 4 bases at J, with 6 bases between. The CDR3 spells CASSLAKGYGYTF. In nucleotides, the CDR3 is TGTGCCAGCAGCTTAGCGAAGGGCTATGGCTACACCTTC.

This chain connects TRBV7-9 to TRBJ2-1; 7 positions match TRBD1. Germline CDR1 SEHNR, CDR2 FQNEAQ (reference sequence). This CDR3 has 16 amino acids. V trimming: 4 bases; J trimming: 0 bases; junction bases outside the gene matches: 6. CDR3 amino acids: CASSSRPGGSYNEQFF. The CDR3 region has the DNA TGTGCCAGCAGCTCCCGTCCAGGGGGCTCCTACAATGAGCAGTTCTTC.

The CDR3 region is CSPVPVVGGQETQYF. DNA for the CDR3: TGCAGCCCCGTACCAGTGGTGGGGGGGCAAGAGACCCAGTACTTC. J is TRBJ2-5 and V is TRBV29-1; 7 bases are shared with TRBD2. V shed 8 bases, J shed 2 bases, and the junction held 14 bases outside the gene matches. The germline gives CDR1 SQVTM, CDR2 ANQGSEA. The CDR3 loop spans 15 amino acids.

To note about this clone: The same CDR3 arises from other DNA sequences in this sample as well. V and J are TRBV5-1 and TRBJ2-2; D remains ambiguous. Trimming left V 0 bases short and J 2 bases short, with 8 bases between. Germline assignment: CDR1 SGHRS and CDR2 YFSETQ. This CDR3 is 15 amino acids long. CDR3 in amino acids: CASSLGATNTGELFF. Written as DNA, the CDR3 is TGCGCCAGCAGCTTGGGGGCAACTAACACCGGGGAGCTGTTTTTT.

The chain is built from TRBV6-4 and TRBJ2-7, with no clear D. In germline, CDR1 is MRHNA, CDR2 SNTAGT. This CDR3 is built from 10 residues. V shed 11 bases and J shed 5 bases, with 10 bases lying between them. CDR3 in DNA: TGTGCCTGGGGTATTGACGAGCAGTACTTC. Its protein is CAWGIDEQYF.

The CDR3 loop reads CASSRNQGAGGYTF. CDR3 nucleotides: TGCGCCAGCAGCCGCAACCAGGGGGCAGGTGGCTACACCTTC. The V gene is TRBV4-3, the J gene TRBJ1-2, with 8 bases that match TRBD1. From germline, CDR1 is LGHNA and CDR2 YSLEER. V shed 4 bases and J 7 bases; nucleotides not matched to a gene: 8. The CDR3 has 14 amino acids.